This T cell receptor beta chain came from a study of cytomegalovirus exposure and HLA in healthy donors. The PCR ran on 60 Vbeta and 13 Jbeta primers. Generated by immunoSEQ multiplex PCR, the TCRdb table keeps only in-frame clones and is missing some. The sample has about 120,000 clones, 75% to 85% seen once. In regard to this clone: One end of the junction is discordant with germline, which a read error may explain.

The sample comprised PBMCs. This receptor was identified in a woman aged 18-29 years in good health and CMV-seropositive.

For the CDR3, the DNA is TGTGCTAGCAGCCGAAATCAGGGCGGCGAGCAGTACTTC. The encoded protein is CASSRNQGGEQYF. J is TRBJ2-7 and V is TRBV7-7; a possible D gene is TRBD1 (5 bases). CDR1 is SSHAT, CDR2 FNYEAQ, per germline (reference sequence). This CDR3 is built from 13 residues.